Following are 8 T cell receptor beta chains from one sample sequenced in a study of T cell changes during pregnancy in multiple sclerosis. Data came from immunoSEQ multiplex PCR; TCRdb stores just in-frame clones and leaves some out. The sample yields 47,000 or so clones, 94% seen once. The sample here was CD4+ T cells from peripheral blood mononuclear cells, taken in the first trimester of pregnancy. These receptor sequences come from a female donor with multiple sclerosis, enrolled in a pregnancy study.

The chain links TRBV7-9 to TRBJ2-3; 12 bases line up with TRBD2. The V and J ends lost 7 bases and 0 bases, in that order; junction bases with no gene match: 5. The length of the CDR3 is 16 residues. The germline gives CDR1 SEHNR, CDR2 FQNEAQ (reference sequence). As DNA, the CDR3 is TGTGCCAGCAAACTAGCGGGGGGCCCTAGCACAGATACGCAGTATTTT. Translation: CASKLAGGPSTDTQYF. Using reference TRBV7-9 and TRBJ2-3 for the parts outside the CDR3, the full variable domain is DTGVSQNPRHKITKRGQNVTFRCDPISEHNRLYWYRQTLGQGPEFLTYFQNEAQLEKSRLLSDRFSAERPKGSFSTLEIQRTEQGDSAMYLCASKLAGGPSTDTQYFGPGTRLTVL.

The rearrangement joins TRBV7-9 to TRBJ1-6; D remains ambiguous. V lost 6 bases to trimming and J lost 8 bases, with 8 bases between them. CDR3 length equals 12 residues. Germline V CDR1 and CDR2: SEHNR, FQNEAQ (reference sequence). The DNA of the CDR3 is TGTGCCAGCAGAATAGGAGATTCACCCCTCCACTTT. This encodes CASRIGDSPLHF.

This sequence joins TRBV11-2 and TRBJ2-7, with 10 bases that match TRBD1. CDR3 size: 16 residues. V shed 0 bases, J shed 8 bases, and the junction held 10 bases outside the gene matches. CDR1 SGHAT and CDR2 FQNNGV come from the germline V gene. CDR3 nucleotide sequence: TGTGCCAGCAGCTTAGATTCCCCGGGACAGGGGATCAAGCAGTACTTC. This encodes CASSLDSPGQGIKQYF.

V and J are TRBV19 and TRBJ2-1; 8 bases are a match to TRBD2. V shed 5 bases and J 0 bases; nucleotides not matched to a gene: 6. CDR1 LNHDA and CDR2 SQIVND come from the germline V gene (reference sequence). The CDR3 covers 16 residues. The CDR3 coding sequence is TGTGCCAGTAGTCTAAGCGGGGGCTACTCCTACAATGAGCAGTTCTTC. Translated, it gives CASSLSGGYSYNEQFF.

The rearrangement joins TRBV9 to TRBJ2-3; 13 nucleotides agree with TRBD2. V lost 4 bases and J lost 6; bases outside the gene matches: 8. Germline-derived CDR1 and CDR2 are SGDLS and YYNGEE. The CDR3 is 16 residues long. The CDR3: CASSTKLAGGPDTQYF. The CDR3 DNA reads as TGTGCCAGCAGCACGAAACTAGCGGGGGGGCCTGATACGCAGTATTTT.

The rearrangement joins TRBV5-8 to TRBJ2-1, with 10 nucleotides matching TRBD1. Germline loops: CDR1 SGHTS, CDR2 YDEGEE. Unmatched junction bases numbered 3, after V lost 4 bases and J lost 2 bases. The CDR3 length is 15 residues. CDR3 bases: TGTGCCAGCAGCGGCGGACAGGGGGCCTACAATGAGCAGTTCTTC. As protein: CASSGGQGAYNEQFF.

This clone has only one observation. The rearrangement joins TRBV5-6 to TRBJ1-4; D remains unclear. Trimming stripped 1 base from V and 7 bases from J, with 11 bases between. CDR3 length: 14 residues. In germline, CDR1 is SGHDT, CDR2 YYEEEE. The CDR3 loop is CASSLSRFGEKLFF. Here the CDR3 DNA reads TGTGCCAGCAGCTTGTCTCGGTTTGGTGAAAAACTGTTTTTT. Combining the CDR3 with reference TRBV5-6 and TRBJ1-4 gives the whole variable domain DAGVTQSPTHLIKTRGQQVTLRCSPKSGHDTVSWYQQALGQGPQFIFQYYEEEERQRGNFPDRFSGHQFPNYSSELNVNALLLGDSALYLCASSLSRFGEKLFFGSGTQLSVL.

J is TRBJ1-3 and V is TRBV6-5; no definite D call. The CDR3 covers 14 residues. CDR1 and CDR2 from the germline V gene are MNHEY and SVGAGI. V was pared by 0 bases and J by 0 bases, with 3 bases between. CDR3 in amino acids: CASSYSNSGNTIYF. The CDR3 DNA sequence: TGTGCCAGCAGTTACTCCAACTCTGGAAACACCATATATTTT.